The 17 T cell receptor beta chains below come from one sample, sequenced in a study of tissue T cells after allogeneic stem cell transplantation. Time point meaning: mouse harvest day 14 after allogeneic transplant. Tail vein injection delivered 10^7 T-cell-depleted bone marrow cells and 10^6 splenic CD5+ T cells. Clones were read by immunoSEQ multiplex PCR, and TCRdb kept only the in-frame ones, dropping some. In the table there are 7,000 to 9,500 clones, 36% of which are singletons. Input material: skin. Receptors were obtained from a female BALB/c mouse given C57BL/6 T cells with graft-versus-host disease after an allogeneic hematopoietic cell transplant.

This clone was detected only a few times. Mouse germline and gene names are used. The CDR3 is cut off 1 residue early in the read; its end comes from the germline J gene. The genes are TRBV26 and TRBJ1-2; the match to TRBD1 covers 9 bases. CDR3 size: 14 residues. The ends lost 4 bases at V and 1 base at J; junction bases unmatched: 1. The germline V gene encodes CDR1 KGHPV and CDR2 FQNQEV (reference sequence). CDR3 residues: CASSRQGVNSDYTF. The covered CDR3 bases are TGTGCCAGCAGTCGACAGGGGGTAAACTCCGACTACACC.

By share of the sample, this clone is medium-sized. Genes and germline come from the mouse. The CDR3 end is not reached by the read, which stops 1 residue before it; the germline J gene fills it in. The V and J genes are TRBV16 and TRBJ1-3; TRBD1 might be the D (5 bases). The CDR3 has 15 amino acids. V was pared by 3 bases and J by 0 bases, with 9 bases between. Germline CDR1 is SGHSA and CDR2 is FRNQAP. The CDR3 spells CASSFWGGSGNTLYF. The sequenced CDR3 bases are TGTGCAAGCAGCTTTTGGGGGGGTTCTGGAAATACGCTCTAT.

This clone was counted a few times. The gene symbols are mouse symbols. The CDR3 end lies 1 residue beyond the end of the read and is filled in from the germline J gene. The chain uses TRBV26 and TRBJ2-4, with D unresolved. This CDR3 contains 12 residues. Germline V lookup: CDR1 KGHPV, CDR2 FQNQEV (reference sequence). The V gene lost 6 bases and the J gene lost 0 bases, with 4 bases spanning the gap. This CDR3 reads CASSKSQNTLYF. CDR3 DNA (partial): TGTGCCAGCAGCAAGAGTCAAAACACCTTGTAC.

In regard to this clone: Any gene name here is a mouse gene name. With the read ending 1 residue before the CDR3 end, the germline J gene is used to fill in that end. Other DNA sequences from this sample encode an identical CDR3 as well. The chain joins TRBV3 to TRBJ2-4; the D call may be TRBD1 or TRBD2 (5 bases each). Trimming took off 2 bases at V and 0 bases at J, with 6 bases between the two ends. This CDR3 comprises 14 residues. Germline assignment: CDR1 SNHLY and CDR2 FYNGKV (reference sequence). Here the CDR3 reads CASSLRGSQNTLYF. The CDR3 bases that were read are TGTGCCAGCAGCTTACGGGGGAGTCAAAACACCTTGTAC.

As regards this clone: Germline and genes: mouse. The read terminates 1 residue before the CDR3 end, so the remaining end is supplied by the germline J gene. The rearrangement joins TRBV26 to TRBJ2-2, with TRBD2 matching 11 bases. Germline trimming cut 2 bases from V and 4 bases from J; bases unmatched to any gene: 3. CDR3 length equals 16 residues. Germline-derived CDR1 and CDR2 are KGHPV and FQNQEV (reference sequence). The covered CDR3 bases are TGTGCCAGCAGTCTGACTGGGGGGGCGCGCACCGGGCAGCTCTAC. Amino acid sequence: CASSLTGGARTGQLY. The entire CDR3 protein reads CASSLTGGARTGQLYF. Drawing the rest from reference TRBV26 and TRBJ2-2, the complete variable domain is NSKVIQTPRYLVKGQGQKAKMRCIPEKGHPVVFWYQQNKNNEFKFLINFQNQEVLQQIDMTEKRFSAECPSNSPCSLEIQSSEAGDSALYLCASSLTGGARTGQLYFGEGSKLTVL.

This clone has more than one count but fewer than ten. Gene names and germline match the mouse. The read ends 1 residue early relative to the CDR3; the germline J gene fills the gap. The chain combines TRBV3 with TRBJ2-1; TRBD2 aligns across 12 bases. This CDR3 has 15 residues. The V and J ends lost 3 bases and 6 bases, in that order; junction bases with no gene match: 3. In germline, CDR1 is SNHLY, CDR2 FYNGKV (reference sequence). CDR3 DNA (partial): TGTGCCAGCAGCTTGACTGGGGGGGCGGGTGCTGAGCAGTTC. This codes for CASSLTGGAGAEQF. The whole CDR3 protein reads CASSLTGGAGAEQFF.

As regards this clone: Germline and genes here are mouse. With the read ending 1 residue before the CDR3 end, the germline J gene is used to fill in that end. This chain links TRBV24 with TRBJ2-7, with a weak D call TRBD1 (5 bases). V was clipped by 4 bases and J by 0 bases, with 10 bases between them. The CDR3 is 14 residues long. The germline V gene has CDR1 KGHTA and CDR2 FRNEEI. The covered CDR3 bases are TGTGCCAGCAGTCCCGGACAATTCTCCTATGAACAGTAC. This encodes CASSPGQFSYEQY. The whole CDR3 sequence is CASSPGQFSYEQYF.

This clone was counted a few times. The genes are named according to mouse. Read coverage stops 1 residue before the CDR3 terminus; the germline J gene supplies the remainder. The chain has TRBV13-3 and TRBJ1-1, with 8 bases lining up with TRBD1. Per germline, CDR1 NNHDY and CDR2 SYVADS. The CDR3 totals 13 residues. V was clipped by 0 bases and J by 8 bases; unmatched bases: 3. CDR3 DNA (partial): TGTGCCAGCAGTGATGAGAGGACAGGGGAAGTCTTC. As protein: CASSDERTGEVF. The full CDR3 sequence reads CASSDERTGEVFF.

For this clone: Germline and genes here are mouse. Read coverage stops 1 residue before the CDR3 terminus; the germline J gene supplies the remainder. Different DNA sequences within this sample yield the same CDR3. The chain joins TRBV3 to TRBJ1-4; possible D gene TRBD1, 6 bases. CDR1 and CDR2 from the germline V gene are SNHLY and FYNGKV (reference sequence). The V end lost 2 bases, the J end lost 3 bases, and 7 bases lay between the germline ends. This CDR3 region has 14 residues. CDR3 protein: CASSLQGTNERLFF. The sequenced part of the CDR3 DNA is TGTGCCAGCAGCTTACAGGGGACCAACGAAAGATTATTT.

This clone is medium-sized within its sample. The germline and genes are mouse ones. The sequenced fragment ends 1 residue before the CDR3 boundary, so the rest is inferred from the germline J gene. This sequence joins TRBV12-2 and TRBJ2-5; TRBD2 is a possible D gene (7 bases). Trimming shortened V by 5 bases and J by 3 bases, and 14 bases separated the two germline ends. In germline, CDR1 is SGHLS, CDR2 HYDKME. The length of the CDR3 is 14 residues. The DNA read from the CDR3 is TGTGCCAGCTTTGCTGGGGGCCGTCAAGACACCCAGTAC. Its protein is CASFAGGRQDTQY. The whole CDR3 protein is CASFAGGRQDTQYF.

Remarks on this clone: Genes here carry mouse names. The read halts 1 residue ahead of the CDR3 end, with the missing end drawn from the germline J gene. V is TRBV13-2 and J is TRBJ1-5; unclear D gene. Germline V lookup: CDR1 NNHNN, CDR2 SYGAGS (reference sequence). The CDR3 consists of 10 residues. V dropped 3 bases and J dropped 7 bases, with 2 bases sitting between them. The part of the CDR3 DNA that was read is TGTGCCAGCGGTGGTCAGGCTCCGCTT. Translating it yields CASGGQAPL. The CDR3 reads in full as CASGGQAPLF.

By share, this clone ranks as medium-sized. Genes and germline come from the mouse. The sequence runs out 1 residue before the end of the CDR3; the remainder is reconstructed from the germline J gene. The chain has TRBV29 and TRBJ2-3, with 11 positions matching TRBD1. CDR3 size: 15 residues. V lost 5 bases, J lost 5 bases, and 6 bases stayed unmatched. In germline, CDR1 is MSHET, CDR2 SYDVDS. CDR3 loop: CASSPGGQGGETLYF. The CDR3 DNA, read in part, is TGTGCTAGCAGTCCGGGGGGACAGGGGGGAGAAACGCTGTAT.

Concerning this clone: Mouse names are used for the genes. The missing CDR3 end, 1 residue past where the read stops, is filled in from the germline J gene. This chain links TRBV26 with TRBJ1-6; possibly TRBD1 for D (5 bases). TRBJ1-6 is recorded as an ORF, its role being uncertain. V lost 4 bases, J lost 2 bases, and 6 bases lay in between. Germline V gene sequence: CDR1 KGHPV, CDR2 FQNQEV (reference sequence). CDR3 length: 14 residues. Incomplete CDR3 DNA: TGTGCCAGCAGTCCAGGGACCTATAATTCGCCCCTCTAC. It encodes CASSPGTYNSPLY. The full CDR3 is CASSPGTYNSPLYF.

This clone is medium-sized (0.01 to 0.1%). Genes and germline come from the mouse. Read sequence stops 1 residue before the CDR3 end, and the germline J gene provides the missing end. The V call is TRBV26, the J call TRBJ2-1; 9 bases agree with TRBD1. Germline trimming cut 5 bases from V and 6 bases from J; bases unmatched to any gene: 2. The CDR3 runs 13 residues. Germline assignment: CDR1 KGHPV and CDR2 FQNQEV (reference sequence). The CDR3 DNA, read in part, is TGTGCCAGCAGTTACAGGGGGCTTGCTGAGCAGTTC. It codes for CASSYRGLAEQF. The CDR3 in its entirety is CASSYRGLAEQFF.

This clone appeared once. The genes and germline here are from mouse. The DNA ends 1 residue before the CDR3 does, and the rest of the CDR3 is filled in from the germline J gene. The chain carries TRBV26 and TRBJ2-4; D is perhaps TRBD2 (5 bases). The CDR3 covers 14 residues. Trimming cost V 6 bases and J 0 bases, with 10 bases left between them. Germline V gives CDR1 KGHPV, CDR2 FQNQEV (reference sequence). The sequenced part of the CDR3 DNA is TGTGCCAGCAGGCCCTGGGATAGTCAAAACACCTTGTAC. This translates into CASRPWDSQNTLY. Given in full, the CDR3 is CASRPWDSQNTLYF.

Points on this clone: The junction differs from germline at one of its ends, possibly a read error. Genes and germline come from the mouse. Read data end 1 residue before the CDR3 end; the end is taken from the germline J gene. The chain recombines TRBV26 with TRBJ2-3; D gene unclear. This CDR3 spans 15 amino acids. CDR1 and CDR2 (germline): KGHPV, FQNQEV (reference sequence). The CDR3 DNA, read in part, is TGTGCCAGCCGTCTGTCCGGGCCTCATGCAGAAACGCTGTAT. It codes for CASRLSGPHAETLY. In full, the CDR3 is CASRLSGPHAETLYF.

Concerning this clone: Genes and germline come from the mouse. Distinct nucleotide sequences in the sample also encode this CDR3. The CDR3 loop reads CSSSPRGSAETLYF. Incomplete CDR3 DNA: TGCTCCAGCAGTCCCCGGGGCAGTGCAGAAACGCTGTAT. The rearrangement joins TRBV23 to TRBJ2-3. The CDR3 is cut off 1 residue early in the read; its end comes from the germline J gene. Germline V lookup: CDR1 KGHTA, CDR2 FQNQQP. CDR3 length equals 14 residues.